The source of this T cell receptor beta chain is a study of neurological immune-mediated disorders. Germline V CDR1 and CDR2: SEHNR, FQNEAQ (reference sequence). The CDR3 is 13 residues long. V lost 1 base to trimming and J lost 6 bases, with 8 bases between them. This clonotype was counted many times. 5'RACE generated cDNA with 10-nucleotide random UMIs. TCRdb passed the 5' RACE reads through MiXCR, listing each CDR3 protein once. Of roughly 120,000 distinct CDR3 sequences listed, around 3% are singletons. Sequencing input: PBMCs. The receptor was isolated from a woman in her twenties or thirties with multiple sclerosis. The V and J genes are TRBV7-9 and TRBJ2-3; D may be TRBD1 (6 bases). The CDR3 DNA reads as TGTGCCAGCAGCTTAGTGGGGGCTGATACGCAGTATTTT. Its translation is CASSLVGADTQYF.